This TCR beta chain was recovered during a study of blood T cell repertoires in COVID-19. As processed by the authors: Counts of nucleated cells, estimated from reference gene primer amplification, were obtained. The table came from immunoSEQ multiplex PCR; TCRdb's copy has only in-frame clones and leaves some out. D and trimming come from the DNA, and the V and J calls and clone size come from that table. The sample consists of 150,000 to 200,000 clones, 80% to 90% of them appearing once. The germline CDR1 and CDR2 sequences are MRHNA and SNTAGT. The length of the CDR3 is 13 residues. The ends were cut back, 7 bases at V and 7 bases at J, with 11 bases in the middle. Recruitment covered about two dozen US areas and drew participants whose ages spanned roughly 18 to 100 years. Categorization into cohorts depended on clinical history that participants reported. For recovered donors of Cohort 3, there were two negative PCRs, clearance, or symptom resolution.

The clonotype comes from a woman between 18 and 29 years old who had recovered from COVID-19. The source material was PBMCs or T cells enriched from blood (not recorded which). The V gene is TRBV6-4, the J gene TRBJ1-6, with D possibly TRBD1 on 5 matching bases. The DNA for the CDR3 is TGTGCCAGCACCCAGGGTGCAAATTCACCCCTCCACTTT. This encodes CASTQGANSPLHF.